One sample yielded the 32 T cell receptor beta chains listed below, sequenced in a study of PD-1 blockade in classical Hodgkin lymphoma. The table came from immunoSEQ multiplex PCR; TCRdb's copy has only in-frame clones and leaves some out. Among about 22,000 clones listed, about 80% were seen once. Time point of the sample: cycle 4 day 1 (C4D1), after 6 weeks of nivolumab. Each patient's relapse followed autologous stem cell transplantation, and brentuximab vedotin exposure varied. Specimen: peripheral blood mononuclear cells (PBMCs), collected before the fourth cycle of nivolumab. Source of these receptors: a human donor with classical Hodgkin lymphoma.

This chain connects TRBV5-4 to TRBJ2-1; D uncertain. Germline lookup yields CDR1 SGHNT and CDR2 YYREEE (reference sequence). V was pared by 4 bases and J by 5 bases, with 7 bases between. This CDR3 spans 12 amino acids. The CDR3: CASSQNDNEQFF. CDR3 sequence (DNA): TGTGCCAGCAGCCAGAACGACAATGAGCAGTTCTTC. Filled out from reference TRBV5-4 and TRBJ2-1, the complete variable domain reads ETGVTQSPTHLIKTRGQQVTLRCSSQSGHNTVSWYQQALGQGPQFIFQYYREEENGRGNFPPRFSGLQFPNYSSELNVNALELDDSALYLCASSQNDNEQFFGPGTRLTVL.

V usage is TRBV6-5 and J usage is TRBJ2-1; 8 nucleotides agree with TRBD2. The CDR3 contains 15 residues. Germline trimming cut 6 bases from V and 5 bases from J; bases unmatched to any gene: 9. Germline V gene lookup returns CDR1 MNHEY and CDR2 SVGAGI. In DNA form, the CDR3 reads TGTGCCAGCAGACCCCGTAGACTAGCGAACAATGAGCAGTTCTTC. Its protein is CASRPRRLANNEQFF.

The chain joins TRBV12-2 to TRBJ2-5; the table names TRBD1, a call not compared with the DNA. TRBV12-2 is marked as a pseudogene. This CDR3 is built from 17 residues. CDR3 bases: TGTGCAAGTCGCTCAGTCAGGCTCAGGGGGTACCAAGAGACCCAGTACTTC. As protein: CASRSVRLRGYQETQYF.

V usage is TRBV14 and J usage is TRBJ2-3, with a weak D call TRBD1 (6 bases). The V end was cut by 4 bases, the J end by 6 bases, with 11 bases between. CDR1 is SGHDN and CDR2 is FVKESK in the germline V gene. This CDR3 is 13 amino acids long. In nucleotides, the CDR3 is TGTGCCAGCAGCCTACAGGGCTCGGATACGCAGTATTTT. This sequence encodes CASSLQGSDTQYF.

The CDR3 DNA is TGTGCCAGTAGTAACCGCGCCGGGACAGATGAAAAACTGTTTTTT. Amino acid sequence: CASSNRAGTDEKLFF. The rearrangement joins TRBV19 to TRBJ1-4; 7 nucleotides line up with TRBD1. With 4 bases clipped from V and 6 bases from J, the junction kept 8 bases outside the gene matches. The CDR3 has 15 residues. CDR1 and CDR2 from the germline V gene are LNHDA and SQIVND (reference sequence).

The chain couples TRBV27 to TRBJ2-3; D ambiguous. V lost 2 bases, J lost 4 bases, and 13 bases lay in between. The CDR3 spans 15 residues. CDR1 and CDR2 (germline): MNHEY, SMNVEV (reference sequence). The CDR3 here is CASSLSGPWADTQYF. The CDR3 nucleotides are TGTGCCAGCAGTTTAAGTGGCCCGTGGGCAGATACGCAGTATTTT.

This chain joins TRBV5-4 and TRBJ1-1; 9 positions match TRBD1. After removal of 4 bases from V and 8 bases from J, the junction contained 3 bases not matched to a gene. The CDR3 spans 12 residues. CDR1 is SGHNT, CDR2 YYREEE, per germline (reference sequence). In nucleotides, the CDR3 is TGTGCCAGCAGCCCCGGGACAGGGGAAGCTTTCTTT. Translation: CASSPGTGEAFF.

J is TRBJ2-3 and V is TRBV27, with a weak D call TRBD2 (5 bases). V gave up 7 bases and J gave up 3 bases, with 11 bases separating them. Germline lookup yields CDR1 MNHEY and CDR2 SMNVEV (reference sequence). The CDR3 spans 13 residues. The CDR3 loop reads CASMPGSTDTQYF. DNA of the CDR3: TGTGCCAGCATGCCGGGATCTACAGATACGCAGTATTTT.

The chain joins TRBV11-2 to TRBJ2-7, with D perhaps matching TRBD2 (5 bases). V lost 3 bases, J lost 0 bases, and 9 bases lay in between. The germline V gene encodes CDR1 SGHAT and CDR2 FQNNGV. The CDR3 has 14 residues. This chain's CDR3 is CASSLISASYEQYF. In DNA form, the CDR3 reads TGTGCCAGCAGCTTGATTAGCGCCTCCTACGAGCAGTACTTC.

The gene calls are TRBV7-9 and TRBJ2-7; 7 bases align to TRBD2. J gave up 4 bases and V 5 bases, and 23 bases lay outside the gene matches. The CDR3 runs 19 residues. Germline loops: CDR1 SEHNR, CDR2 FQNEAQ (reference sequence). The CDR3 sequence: CASSPRSRREITSGYEQYF. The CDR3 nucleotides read TGTGCCAGCAGCCCCCGGTCGAGGCGGGAGATAACGTCGGGATACGAGCAGTACTTC.

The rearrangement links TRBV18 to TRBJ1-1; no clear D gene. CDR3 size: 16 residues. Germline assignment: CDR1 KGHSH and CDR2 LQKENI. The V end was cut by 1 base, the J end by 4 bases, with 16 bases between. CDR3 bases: TGTGCCAGCTCACCACTCCTTTTCGGGCGCCTCACTGAAGCTTTCTTT. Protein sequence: CASSPLLFGRLTEAFF.

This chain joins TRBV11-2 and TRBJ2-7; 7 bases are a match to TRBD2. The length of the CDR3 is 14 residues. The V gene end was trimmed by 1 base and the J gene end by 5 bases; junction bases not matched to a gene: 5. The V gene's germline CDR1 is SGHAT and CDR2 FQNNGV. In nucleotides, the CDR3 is TGTGCCAGCAGCTTAGGGACTAGAGGCCACGAGCAGTACTTC. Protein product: CASSLGTRGHEQYF.

The CDR3, as DNA: TGTGCCATCGCCCCTACAGGAGTGAACACTGAAGCTTTCTTT. Translation gives CAIAPTGVNTEAFF. The rearrangement joins TRBV10-3 to TRBJ1-1; D is possibly TRBD1 (5 bases). Germline V gene sequence: CDR1 ENHRY, CDR2 SYGVKD. V dropped 8 bases and J dropped 0 bases, with 13 bases sitting between them. The CDR3 has 14 amino acids.

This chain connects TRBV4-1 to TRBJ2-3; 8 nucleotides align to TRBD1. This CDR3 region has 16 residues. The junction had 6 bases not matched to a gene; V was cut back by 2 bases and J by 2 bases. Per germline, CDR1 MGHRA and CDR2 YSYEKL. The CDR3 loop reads CASSQTTGADTDTQYF. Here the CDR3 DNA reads TGCGCCAGCAGCCAAACGACAGGGGCGGACACAGATACGCAGTATTTT.

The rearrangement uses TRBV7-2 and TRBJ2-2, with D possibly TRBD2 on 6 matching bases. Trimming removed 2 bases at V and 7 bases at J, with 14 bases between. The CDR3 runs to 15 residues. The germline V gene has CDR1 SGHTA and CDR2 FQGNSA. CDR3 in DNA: TGTGCCAGCAGCTTATCGGACTATTGGTTCGGGGAGCTGTTTTTT. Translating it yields CASSLSDYWFGELFF.

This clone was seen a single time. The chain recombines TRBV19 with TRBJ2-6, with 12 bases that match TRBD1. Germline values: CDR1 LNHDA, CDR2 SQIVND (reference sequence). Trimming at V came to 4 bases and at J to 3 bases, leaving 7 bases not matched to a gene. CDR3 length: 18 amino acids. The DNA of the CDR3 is TGTGCCAGTAGTACACCGGGACAGGGGGCGGTTGGGGCCAACGTCCTGACTTTC. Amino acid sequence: CASSTPGQGAVGANVLTF.

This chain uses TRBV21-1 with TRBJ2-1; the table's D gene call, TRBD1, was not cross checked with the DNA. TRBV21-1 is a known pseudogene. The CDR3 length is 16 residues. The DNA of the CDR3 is TGTGCCAGCAGCAAAGTGGCACAGGGGGGGATCAATGAGCAGTTCTTC. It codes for CASSKVAQGGINEQFF.

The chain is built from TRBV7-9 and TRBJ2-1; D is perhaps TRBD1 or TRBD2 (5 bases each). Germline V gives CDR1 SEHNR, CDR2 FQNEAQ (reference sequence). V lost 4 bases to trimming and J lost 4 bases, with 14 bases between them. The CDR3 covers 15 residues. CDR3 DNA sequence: TGTGCCAGCAGCTCCCATGGGGACGTTTACAATGAGCAGTTCTTC. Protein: CASSSHGDVYNEQFF. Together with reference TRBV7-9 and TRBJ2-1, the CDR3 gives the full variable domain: DTGVSQNPRHKITKRGQNVTFRCDPISEHNRLYWYRQTLGQGPEFLTYFQNEAQLEKSRLLSDRFSAERPKGSFSTLEIQRTEQGDSAMYLCASSSHGDVYNEQFFGPGTRLTVL.

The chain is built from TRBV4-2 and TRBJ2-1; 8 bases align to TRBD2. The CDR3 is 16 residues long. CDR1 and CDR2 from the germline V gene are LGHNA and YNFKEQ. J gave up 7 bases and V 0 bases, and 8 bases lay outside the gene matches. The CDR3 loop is CASSQDGLAYWNEQFF. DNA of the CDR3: TGTGCCAGCAGCCAAGATGGACTAGCCTATTGGAATGAGCAGTTCTTC.

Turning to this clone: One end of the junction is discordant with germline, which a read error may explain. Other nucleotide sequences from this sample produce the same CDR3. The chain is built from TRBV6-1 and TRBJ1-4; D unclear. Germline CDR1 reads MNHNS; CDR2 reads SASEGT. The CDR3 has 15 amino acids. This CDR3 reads CASSEEVSANEKLFF. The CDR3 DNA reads TGTGCCAGCAGCGAAGAGGTGTCAGCTAATGAAAAACTGTTTTTT.

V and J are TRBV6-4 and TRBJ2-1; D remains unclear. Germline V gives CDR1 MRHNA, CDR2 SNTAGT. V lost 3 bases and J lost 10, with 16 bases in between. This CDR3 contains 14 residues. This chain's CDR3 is CASSEGLVVGEQFF. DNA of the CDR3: TGTGCCAGCAGTGAAGGTCTAGTCGTTGGGGAGCAGTTCTTC.

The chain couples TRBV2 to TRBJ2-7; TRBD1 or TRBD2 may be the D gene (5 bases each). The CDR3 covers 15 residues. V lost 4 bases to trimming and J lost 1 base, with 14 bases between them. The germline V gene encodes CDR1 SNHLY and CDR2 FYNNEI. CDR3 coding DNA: TGTGCCAGCAGTGGGAGCCGGGACGCTTCCTACGAGCAGTACTTC. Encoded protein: CASSGSRDASYEQYF.

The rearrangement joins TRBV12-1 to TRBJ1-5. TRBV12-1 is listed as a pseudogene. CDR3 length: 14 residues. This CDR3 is CASSPPAPNQPQHF. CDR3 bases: TGTGCCAGCAGTCCTCCGGCTCCAAATCAGCCCCAGCATTTT.

This chain's CDR3 is CASMQQGNNSPLHF. DNA for the CDR3: TGTGCCAGCATGCAACAGGGGAATAATTCACCCCTCCACTTT. The chain is built from TRBV2 and TRBJ1-6; TRBD1 matches at 7 bases. Per germline, CDR1 SNHLY and CDR2 FYNNEI. CDR3 length: 14 amino acids. V shed 7 bases, J shed 5 bases, and the junction held 5 bases outside the gene matches.

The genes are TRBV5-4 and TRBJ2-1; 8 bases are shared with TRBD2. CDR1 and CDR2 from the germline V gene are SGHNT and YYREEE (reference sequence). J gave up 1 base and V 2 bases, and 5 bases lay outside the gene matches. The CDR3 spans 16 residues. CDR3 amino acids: CASSFGSGVSYNEQFF. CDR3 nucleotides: TGTGCCAGCAGCTTCGGTAGCGGGGTTTCCTACAATGAGCAGTTCTTC.

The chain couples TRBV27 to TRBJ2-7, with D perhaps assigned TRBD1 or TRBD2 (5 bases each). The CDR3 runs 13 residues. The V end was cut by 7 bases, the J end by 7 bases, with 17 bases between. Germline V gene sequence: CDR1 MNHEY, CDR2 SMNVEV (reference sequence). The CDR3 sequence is CASIPWAGGEQYF. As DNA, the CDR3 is TGTGCCAGCATACCCTGGGCTGGGGGTGAGCAGTACTTC.

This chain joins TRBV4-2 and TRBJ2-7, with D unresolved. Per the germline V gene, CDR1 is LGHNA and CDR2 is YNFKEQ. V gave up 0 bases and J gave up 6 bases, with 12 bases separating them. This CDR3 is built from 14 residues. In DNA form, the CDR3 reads TGTGCCAGCAGCCAAGATGGCCCTTTGAGCGAGCAGTACTTC. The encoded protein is CASSQDGPLSEQYF.

The CDR3 loop is CASSLSFNQGGTDTQYF. Here the CDR3 DNA reads TGTGCCAGCAGTTTATCGTTTAACCAGGGTGGCACAGATACGCAGTATTTT. The V and J genes are TRBV27 and TRBJ2-3, with D perhaps matching TRBD1 (5 bases). The CDR3 runs to 17 residues. Trimming stripped 0 bases from V and 1 base from J, with 14 bases between. Germline V gene sequence: CDR1 MNHEY, CDR2 SMNVEV (reference sequence).

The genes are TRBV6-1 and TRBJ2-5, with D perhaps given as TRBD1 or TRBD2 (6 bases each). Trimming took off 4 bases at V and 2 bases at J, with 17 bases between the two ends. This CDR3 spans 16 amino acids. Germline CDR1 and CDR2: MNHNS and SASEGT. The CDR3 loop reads CASSAWGAGLQETQYF. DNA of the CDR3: TGTGCCAGCAGTGCTTGGGGGGCAGGGCTACAAGAGACCCAGTACTTC.

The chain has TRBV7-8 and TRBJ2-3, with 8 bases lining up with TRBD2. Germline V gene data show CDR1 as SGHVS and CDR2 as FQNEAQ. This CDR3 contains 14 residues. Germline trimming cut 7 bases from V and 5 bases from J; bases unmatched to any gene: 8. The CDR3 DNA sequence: TGTGCCAGCACCCAGGGTGCGGGAGGAGATACGCAGTATTTT. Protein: CASTQGAGGDTQYF.

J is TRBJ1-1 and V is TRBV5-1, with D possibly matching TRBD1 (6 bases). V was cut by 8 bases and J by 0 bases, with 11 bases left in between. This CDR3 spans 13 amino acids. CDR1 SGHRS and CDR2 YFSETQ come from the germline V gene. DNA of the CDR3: TGCGCCAGTTATACAGGGTTGAACACTGAAGCTTTCTTT. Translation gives CASYTGLNTEAFF.

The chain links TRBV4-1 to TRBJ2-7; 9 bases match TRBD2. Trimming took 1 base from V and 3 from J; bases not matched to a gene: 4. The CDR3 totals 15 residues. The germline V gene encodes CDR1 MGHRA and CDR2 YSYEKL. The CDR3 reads CASSQGGRGNYEQYF. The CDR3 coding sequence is TGCGCCAGCAGCCAAGGCGGGAGGGGAAACTACGAGCAGTACTTC.